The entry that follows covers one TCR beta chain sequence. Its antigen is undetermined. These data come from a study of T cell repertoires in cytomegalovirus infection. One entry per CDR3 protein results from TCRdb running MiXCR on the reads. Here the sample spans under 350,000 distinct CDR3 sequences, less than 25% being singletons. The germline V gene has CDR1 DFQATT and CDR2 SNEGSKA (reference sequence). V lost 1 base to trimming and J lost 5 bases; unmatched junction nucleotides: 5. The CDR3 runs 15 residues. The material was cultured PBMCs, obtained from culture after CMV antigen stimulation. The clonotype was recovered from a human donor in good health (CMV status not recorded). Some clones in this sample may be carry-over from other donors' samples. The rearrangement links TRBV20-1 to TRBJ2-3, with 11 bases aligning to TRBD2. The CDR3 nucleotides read TGCAGTGCTAGAGTTGATAGCGGGAGGGGAGATACGCAGTATTTT. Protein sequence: CSARVDSGRGDTQYF.